Each of the 9 T cell receptor beta chains below was sequenced from the same sample in a study of blood T cell repertoires in COVID-19. The data were produced by immunoSEQ multiplex PCR, yet TCRdb's version contains in-frame clones alone and is incomplete. This sample has 200,000 to 250,000 clones; approximately 82% occur once, and the top ten carry about 2%. Sequencing input: peripheral blood. These receptors were collected from a woman older than 75 with acute or convalescent COVID-19.

V is TRBV5-1 and J is TRBJ2-3; 7 nucleotides align to TRBD1. Germline CDR1 reads SGHRS; CDR2 reads YFSETQ. After removal of 0 bases from V and 3 bases from J, the junction contained 7 bases not matched to a gene. The CDR3 runs to 16 residues. The DNA of the CDR3 is TGCGCCAGCAGCTTGGTCATCAGGGGGAGTACAGATACGCAGTATTTT. It is translated as CASSLVIRGSTDTQYF.

V and J are TRBV12-5 and TRBJ2-5, with D perhaps TRBD2 (6 bases). The germline gives CDR1 LGHNT, CDR2 FRNRAP. The CDR3 is 15 amino acids. The V gene lost 6 bases and the J gene lost 0 bases, with 14 bases spanning the gap. CDR3 sequence: CASGRGRKYQETQYF. The DNA of the CDR3 is TGTGCTAGTGGACGGGGGAGAAAGTACCAAGAGACCCAGTACTTC. Based on the CDR3 plus reference TRBV12-5 and TRBJ2-5, the full variable domain is DARVTQTPRHKVTEMGQEVTMRCQPILGHNTVFWYRQTMMQGLELLAYFRNRAPLDDSGMPKDRFSAEMPDATLATLKIQPSEPRDSAVYFCASGRGRKYQETQYFGPGTRLLVL.

This clone turned up a few times. This sequence joins TRBV29-1 and TRBJ1-2; no definite D call. Germline CDR1 SQVTM, CDR2 ANQGSEA. Trimming cost V 2 bases and J 4 bases, with 17 bases left between them. This CDR3 spans 15 amino acids. The CDR3 sequence: CSVELFVIGSYGYTF. CDR3 nucleotide sequence: TGCAGCGTTGAACTGTTTGTTATCGGGAGCTATGGCTACACCTTC. Together with reference TRBV29-1 and TRBJ1-2, the CDR3 gives the full variable domain: SAVISQKPSRDICQRGTSLTIQCQVDSQVTMMFWYRQQPGQSLTLIATANQGSEATYESGFVIDKFPISRPNLTFSTLTVSNMSPEDSSIYLCSVELFVIGSYGYTFGSGTRLTVV.

The gene calls are TRBV10-3 and TRBJ1-6; 8 bases fit TRBD1. Per germline, CDR1 ENHRY and CDR2 SYGVKD. CDR3 length: 15 residues. V shed 1 base, J shed 6 bases, and the junction held 2 bases outside the gene matches. CDR3 in amino acids: CAISELDRGNSPLHF. CDR3 bases: TGTGCCATCAGTGAGTTAGACAGGGGTAATTCACCCCTCCACTTT.

The chain combines TRBV12-3 or TRBV12-4 with TRBJ1-1; D not certain. The CDR3 loop spans 12 amino acids. V shed 2 bases and J shed 7 bases, with 8 bases lying between them. CDR3 DNA sequence: TGTGCCAGCAGTTTACCCGGAGATGAAGCTTTCTTT. Translating gives CASSLPGDEAFF.

The chain links TRBV5-6 to TRBJ1-1; 10 nucleotides match TRBD1. Germline loops: CDR1 SGHDT, CDR2 YYEEEE. The CDR3 is 14 amino acids. After removal of 4 bases from V and 4 bases from J, the junction contained 4 bases not matched to a gene. The CDR3 sequence is CASSDGQGGTEAFF. In nucleotides, the CDR3 is TGTGCCAGCAGCGATGGACAGGGGGGCACTGAAGCTTTCTTT.

V and J are TRBV4-1 and TRBJ2-5; D may be TRBD1 (6 bases). Germline CDR1 reads MGHRA; CDR2 reads YSYEKL. Trimming pared 3 bases from V and 1 base from J, leaving 12 bases between. The CDR3 covers 15 residues. CDR3 DNA sequence: TGCGCCAGCAGCCAGGCCTACAGGGTCCAAGAGACCCAGTACTTC. Amino acid sequence: CASSQAYRVQETQYF.

The V gene is TRBV7-5, the J gene TRBJ2-3; the table's D call TRBD2 went unverified against the DNA. TRBV7-5 is a pseudogene. This CDR3 is 14 amino acids long. CDR3 loop: CVRMGGGATDTQYF. The CDR3 nucleotides read TGTGTCAGAATGGGCGGGGGGGCAACAGATACGCAGTATTTT.

V and J are TRBV29-1 and TRBJ2-2; 9 bases line up with TRBD1. CDR1 and CDR2 from the germline V gene are SQVTM and ANQGSEA. This CDR3 comprises 15 residues. J lost 7 bases, V lost 3 bases, and 9 bases had no gene match. In DNA form, the CDR3 reads TGCAGCGTTGAGGGGAAAACAGGGGGCGGCGGGGAGCTGTTTTTT. Residues: CSVEGKTGGGGELFF.